One sample yielded the 30 T cell receptor beta chains listed below, sequenced in a study of T-cell reconstitution after alpha-beta-depleted transplantation in children. Preparing the TCRbeta library involved the use of unique molecular identifiers. TCRdb analysed the PCR reads with MiXCR anew, one entry per CDR3 protein. The table includes approximately 630,000 distinct CDR3 sequences, less than 15% detected once. Sample: PBMCs, taken before TCRalphabeta/CD19-depleted stem cell transplant. The receptors derive from a girl aged 2 to 9 with congenital amegakaryocytic thrombocytopenia, due to receive a stem cell transplant.

The sample holds many counts of this clonotype. V gene TRBV2 combines with J gene TRBJ2-3, with D perhaps matching TRBD2 (5 bases). The CDR3 loop spans 16 amino acids. Trimming stripped 2 bases from V and 2 bases from J, with 14 bases between. Germline CDR1 reads SNHLY; CDR2 reads FYNNEI. CDR3 residues: CASSELGSHITDTQYF. The DNA for the CDR3 is TGTGCCAGCAGTGAATTGGGGAGCCACATCACAGATACGCAGTATTTT.

The V and J genes are TRBV7-9 and TRBJ2-5; perhaps TRBD2 as D (7 bases). This CDR3 comprises 17 residues. Trimming cost V 4 bases and J 5 bases, with 23 bases left between them. Germline CDR1 and CDR2: SEHNR and FQNEAQ (reference sequence). The CDR3 DNA reads as TGTGCCAGCAGCTCACTAGGGGGGGCCCAACTTCGGGAGACCCAGTACTTC. Its protein is CASSSLGGAQLRETQYF.

This clonotype was picked up many times. V usage is TRBV29-1 and J usage is TRBJ2-3, with a tentative D call TRBD2 (6 bases). Germline V CDR1 and CDR2: SQVTM, ANQGSEA. The V end lost 4 bases, the J end lost 2 bases, and 10 bases lay between the germline ends. The length of the CDR3 is 13 residues. The CDR3: CSVGRASTDTQYF. As DNA, the CDR3 is TGCAGCGTTGGGAGGGCCTCCACAGATACGCAGTATTTT.

The CDR3 nucleotides are TGCGCCAGCAGCTTCCGGGACAGGGGGCGAACCGGGGAGCTGTTTTTT. This sequence encodes CASSFRDRGRTGELFF. The genes are TRBV5-1 and TRBJ2-2, with TRBD1 identical over 12 bases. The CDR3 spans 16 residues. J gave up 5 bases and V 2 bases, and 4 bases lay outside the gene matches. Germline-derived CDR1 and CDR2 are SGHRS and YFSETQ.

This clonotype was seen ten or more times. CDR3 DNA sequence: TGTGCCAGCAGTTTTCATGGGGAAGGAGAGACCCAGTACTTC. It translates to CASSFHGEGETQYF. The chain is built from TRBV27 and TRBJ2-5; D unresolved. The CDR3 has 14 amino acids. Germline loops: CDR1 MNHEY, CDR2 SMNVEV (reference sequence). V lost 3 bases, J lost 4 bases, and 12 bases lay in between.

This clonotype was detected many times. The chain recombines TRBV5-1 with TRBJ2-1, with a tentative D call TRBD1 (6 bases). The germline V gene has CDR1 SGHRS and CDR2 YFSETQ. This CDR3 is 16 amino acids long. Trimming removed 4 bases at V and 2 bases at J, with 16 bases between. The CDR3 spells CASSHLRGSPYNEQFF. The CDR3 DNA sequence: TGCGCCAGCAGCCATCTCAGGGGAAGCCCCTACAATGAGCAGTTCTTC.

V is TRBV12-3 or TRBV12-4 and J is TRBJ2-7; D uncertain. The CDR3 totals 13 residues. V was clipped by 4 bases and J by 7 bases, with 14 bases between them. The CDR3 nucleotides are TGTGCCAGCAGTTCAGGCGGCTGGGAAGAGCAGTACTTC. Protein: CASSSGGWEEQYF.

This clonotype was recorded at least ten times. This chain joins TRBV12-3 or TRBV12-4 and TRBJ2-5; D is ambiguous. V shed 2 bases and J shed 0 bases, with 4 bases lying between them. The CDR3 is 13 amino acids. In nucleotides, the CDR3 is TGTGCCAGCAGTTTAAACCACCAAGAGACCCAGTACTTC. Translation: CASSLNHQETQYF.

The CDR3 loop is CSAELIGEKLFF. CDR3 nucleotide sequence: TGCAGTGCCGAATTAATTGGTGAAAAACTGTTTTTT. The V gene is TRBV20-1, the J gene TRBJ1-4; D gene ambiguous. The CDR3 is 12 residues long. Germline values: CDR1 DFQATT, CDR2 SNEGSKA (reference sequence). V lost 6 bases, J lost 7 bases, and 12 bases lay in between.

V and J are TRBV29-1 and TRBJ1-1; D gene unclear. The V gene's germline CDR1 is SQVTM and CDR2 ANQGSEA. V gave up 7 bases and J gave up 4 bases, with 16 bases separating them. CDR3 size: 13 residues. CDR3 DNA sequence: TGCAGCGCCCTGATAAGTGGAGGCACTGAAGCTTTCTTT. Residues: CSALISGGTEAFF.

In this sample, this clonotype turned up many times. The chain carries TRBV28 and TRBJ2-1, with D unclear. V shed 5 bases and J shed 4 bases, with 6 bases lying between them. The CDR3 has 12 residues. CDR1 MDHEN and CDR2 SYDVKM come from the germline V gene. CDR3: CASSPNYNEQFF. CDR3 DNA: TGTGCCAGCAGTCCCAATTACAATGAGCAGTTCTTC.

This clonotype has a count of ten or more. The chain carries TRBV4-1 and TRBJ2-1; possible D gene TRBD2, 5 bases. V lost 3 bases and J lost 7, with 7 bases in between. Germline V CDR1 and CDR2: MGHRA, YSYEKL. This CDR3 is built from 12 residues. CDR3 nucleotides: TGCGCCAGCAGCCAGGACTCTAATGAGCAGTTCTTC. Its translation is CASSQDSNEQFF.

This clonotype was counted a few times. This sequence joins TRBV7-6 and TRBJ2-1; D gene unclear. Per the germline V gene, CDR1 is SGHVS and CDR2 is FNYEAQ. This CDR3 is built from 12 residues. Trimming took 2 bases from V and 10 from J, leaving 9 bases between them. The DNA for the CDR3 is TGTGCCAGCAGCTTACGCGTTGACGAGCAGTTCTTC. It encodes CASSLRVDEQFF.

In its sample, this clonotype was seen many times. The V call is TRBV24-1, the J call TRBJ1-4; 9 bases map to TRBD1. Germline V CDR1 and CDR2: KGHDR, SFDVKD. The CDR3 covers 15 residues. After removal of 4 bases from V and 8 bases from J, the junction contained 7 bases not matched to a gene. Here the CDR3 DNA reads TGTGCCACCAGTGACGTGCCGGGACAGGGAGAAAAACTGTTTTTT. Translation gives CATSDVPGQGEKLFF.

This clonotype was counted ten times or more. The chain uses TRBV4-1 and TRBJ2-1; 7 positions match TRBD2. The V gene end was trimmed by 2 bases and the J gene end by 13 bases; junction bases not matched to a gene: 11. This CDR3 has 14 residues. CDR1 MGHRA and CDR2 YSYEKL come from the germline V gene. The CDR3 nucleotides are TGCGCCAGCAGCCAACCCCCTCCGGGCGGGAGCCAGTTCTTC. Residues: CASSQPPPGGSQFF.

Ten or more counts support this clonotype. This chain connects TRBV28 to TRBJ1-2; D remains unclear. The CDR3 has 13 residues. Germline loops: CDR1 MDHEN, CDR2 SYDVKM. V shed 6 bases and J shed 1 base, with 9 bases lying between them. CDR3 coding DNA: TGTGCCAGCAGGGTCTCCCTTAACTATGGCTACACCTTC. It specifies CASRVSLNYGYTF.

V usage is TRBV4-1 and J usage is TRBJ2-2, with D possibly matching TRBD2 (6 bases). From germline, CDR1 is MGHRA and CDR2 YSYEKL. This CDR3 has 16 residues. Trimming left V 6 bases short and J 5 bases short, with 19 bases between. CDR3 protein: CASSPVWPSATGELFF. DNA for the CDR3: TGCGCCAGCAGTCCAGTCTGGCCTAGCGCAACCGGGGAGCTGTTTTTT.

This clonotype has a handful of counts. The chain has TRBV7-8 and TRBJ2-3; no clear D. Germline-derived CDR1 and CDR2 are SGHVS and FQNEAQ. CDR3 length: 15 amino acids. V gave up 0 bases and J gave up 6 bases, with 13 bases separating them. The CDR3 DNA reads as TGTGCCAGCAGCTTAGCGCTCGTCAAAGCTGATACGCAGTATTTT. Residues: CASSLALVKADTQYF.

This clonotype was detected many times. The gene calls are TRBV29-1 and TRBJ2-3; D is possibly TRBD1 (6 bases). In germline, CDR1 is SQVTM, CDR2 ANQGSEA. The CDR3 totals 12 residues. Trimming removed 4 bases from V and 6 bases from J, with 11 bases in between. The CDR3 DNA reads TGCAGCGTTGTTGGGGGCCTGGATACGCAGTATTTT. This translates into CSVVGGLDTQYF.

The sample holds many counts of this clonotype. The chain links TRBV4-1 to TRBJ1-2, with D possibly being TRBD1 (6 bases). Trimming stripped 4 bases from V and 8 bases from J, with 17 bases between. The CDR3 length is 14 residues. Germline values: CDR1 MGHRA, CDR2 YSYEKL. CDR3 nucleotides: TGCGCCAGCAGCCCACCCTGGGGGCTTGACGGCTACACCTTC. It codes for CASSPPWGLDGYTF.

The V gene is TRBV20-1, the J gene TRBJ2-1; 11 positions agree with TRBD1. Per the germline V gene, CDR1 is DFQATT and CDR2 is SNEGSKA (reference sequence). V shed 3 bases, J shed 3 bases, and the junction held 4 bases outside the gene matches. The CDR3 covers 15 residues. As DNA, the CDR3 is TGCAGTGCTAGCCAGGGGACAGGGGGCTACAATGAGCAGTTCTTC. Its protein is CSASQGTGGYNEQFF.

Ten or more counts support this clonotype. V usage is TRBV6-5 and J usage is TRBJ1-6; maybe TRBD1 (6 bases). This CDR3 comprises 11 residues. The V and J ends lost 6 bases and 15 bases respectively, with 12 bases between them. Per the germline V gene, CDR1 is MNHEY and CDR2 is SVGAGI. CDR3 sequence: CASRQGHNLHF. The CDR3 DNA sequence: TGTGCCAGCAGGCAGGGACACAACCTCCACTTT.

The sample holds a few counts of this clonotype. J is TRBJ1-5 and V is TRBV5-6, with TRBD1 identical over 8 bases. CDR1 SGHDT and CDR2 YYEEEE come from the germline V gene. J gave up 6 bases and V 4 bases, and 9 bases lay outside the gene matches. This CDR3 has 15 amino acids. CDR3 residues: CASSTAGTGVQPQHF. CDR3 coding DNA: TGTGCCAGCAGCACAGCCGGGACAGGTGTTCAGCCCCAGCATTTT.

This clonotype appeared many times. V gene TRBV5-1 combines with J gene TRBJ2-5; D is possibly TRBD2 (6 bases). CDR1 and CDR2 (germline): SGHRS, YFSETQ. Trimming shortened V by 4 bases and J by 5 bases, and 15 bases separated the two germline ends. The CDR3 totals 14 residues. This chain's CDR3 is CASSPLGGRETQYF. CDR3 coding DNA: TGCGCCAGCAGCCCGCTGGGGGGAAGGGAGACCCAGTACTTC.

This chain connects TRBV29-1 to TRBJ2-1; D is unclear. CDR1 and CDR2 from the germline V gene are SQVTM and ANQGSEA. The CDR3 sequence is 14 residues long. Trimming cost V 6 bases and J 4 bases, with 16 bases left between them. The CDR3 nucleotides read TGCAGCGTGCTACCAGACACTTTATACAATGAGCAGTTCTTC. Protein: CSVLPDTLYNEQFF.

This clonotype has a count of ten or more. The rearrangement uses TRBV5-1 and TRBJ2-3; 7 bases fit TRBD2. There are 16 residues in the CDR3. Germline CDR1 is SGHRS and CDR2 is YFSETQ. Germline trimming cut 0 bases from V and 0 bases from J; bases unmatched to any gene: 4. The CDR3 DNA is TGCGCCAGCAGCTTGGGAGGCGGGAGAAGCACAGATACGCAGTATTTT. Translated: CASSLGGGRSTDTQYF.

CDR3 bases: TGTGCCACCTCATGGGCAGGGATAACCGGGGAGCTGTTTTTT. It translates to CATSWAGITGELFF. The chain uses TRBV12-3 or TRBV12-4 and TRBJ2-2; D is possibly TRBD1 (5 bases). V was cut by 10 bases and J by 5 bases, with 17 bases left in between. The CDR3 length is 14 residues.

The chain carries TRBV7-8 and TRBJ2-1, with D perhaps matching TRBD1 or TRBD2 (5 bases each). CDR3 length: 16 amino acids. The V end was cut by 6 bases, the J end by 4 bases, with 19 bases between. In germline, CDR1 is SGHVS, CDR2 FQNEAQ. In DNA, the CDR3 is TGTGCCAGCAGATCTGAACGGGGCCCCCGTTACAATGAGCAGTTCTTC. It encodes CASRSERGPRYNEQFF.

The V call is TRBV15, the J call TRBJ1-5, with D unresolved. V lost 2 bases and J lost 5, with 7 bases in between. Germline V gene sequence: CDR1 LNHNV, CDR2 YYDKDF (reference sequence). The CDR3 extends over 13 amino acids. CDR3 loop: CATSRTWDQPQHF. The CDR3 DNA reads as TGTGCCACCAGCAGAACCTGGGATCAGCCCCAGCATTTT.

The chain combines TRBV10-2 with TRBJ1-1; TRBD1 matches at 9 bases. The CDR3 contains 13 residues. V dropped 6 bases and J dropped 10; count of bases not matched to a gene: 9. Germline V lookup: CDR1 WSHSY, CDR2 SAAADI. The CDR3 nucleotides read TGCGCCAGCAGGACACAGGGGGCGTCTAGAGCTTTCTTT. It translates to CASRTQGASRAFF.